What follows are 28 T cell receptor beta chains derived from one specimen sequenced in a study of T cells in Graves' hyperthyroidism and ophthalmopathy. What was amplified from RNA transcripts were TCR beta CDR3 regions. Researchers ran a first-round RT-PCR on the TCR CDR3 using the HTBI primer set. TCRdb reprocessed the multiplex PCR reads with MiXCR, giving one entry per CDR3 protein. The sample records some 350,000 distinct CDR3 sequences, roughly 13% being singletons. The sequenced sample consisted of blood. Receptors were obtained from a woman in her thirties or forties with Graves' ophthalmopathy.

V gene TRBV19 combines with J gene TRBJ2-2; D call uncertain. The germline gives CDR1 LNHDA, CDR2 SQIVND (reference sequence). The CDR3 runs 14 residues. V was trimmed by 5 bases and J by 2 bases, leaving 9 bases between them. CDR3 sequence (DNA): TGTGCCAGTAGTTCGAATCTTAACACCGGGGAGCTGTTTTTT. Translating it yields CASSSNLNTGELFF. The entire variable domain, with the rest obtained from reference TRBV19 and TRBJ2-2, is as follows: DGGITQSPKYLFRKEGQNVTLSCEQNLNHDAMYWYRQDPGQGLRLIYYSQIVNDFQKGDIAEGYSVSREKKESFPLTVTSAQKNPTAFYLCASSSNLNTGELFFGEGSRLTVL.

The chain couples TRBV27 to TRBJ2-1; D ambiguous. CDR1 is MNHEY and CDR2 is SMNVEV in the germline V gene (reference sequence). Deletions cut 3 bases from V and 5 bases from J, with 14 bases between. This CDR3 has 15 residues. The CDR3 loop is CASSLRLPLNNEQFF. CDR3 DNA: TGTGCCAGCAGTTTGAGACTCCCTTTGAACAATGAGCAGTTCTTC.

This clonotype was seen at least ten times. CDR3 loop: CASGLVLGQGAYNEQFF. The CDR3 coding sequence is TGTGCTAGTGGTTTGGTACTGGGACAGGGGGCGTACAATGAGCAGTTCTTC. The V call is TRBV12-5, the J call TRBJ2-1, with 12 bases lining up with TRBD1. This CDR3 is built from 17 residues. V lost 0 bases, J lost 4 bases, and 4 bases stayed unmatched. Per germline, CDR1 LGHNT and CDR2 FRNRAP.

This clonotype has ten or more counts. V usage is TRBV12-3 or TRBV12-4 and J usage is TRBJ1-1; 9 bases fit TRBD1. The J segment lost 5 bases and the V segment lost 5 bases, leaving 6 bases of the junction unmatched. The CDR3 is 14 amino acids. The CDR3, as DNA: TGTGCCAGCAGTCGGACAGGGGAAGGAACTGAAGCTTTCTTT. This sequence encodes CASSRTGEGTEAFF.

Ten or more counts support this clonotype. CDR3 residues: CASSYTSGPNEQFF. The CDR3 DNA follows: TGTGCCAGCAGCTATACTAGCGGGCCTAATGAGCAGTTCTTC. This chain links TRBV14 with TRBJ2-1; 9 positions agree with TRBD2. With V trimmed by 5 bases and J by 7 bases, 6 bases remained unmatched. This CDR3 region has 14 residues. From germline, CDR1 is SGHDN and CDR2 FVKESK. Together with reference TRBV14 and TRBJ2-1, the CDR3 gives the full variable domain: EAGVTQFPSHSVIEKGQTVTLRCDPISGHDNLYWYRRVMGKEIKFLLHFVKESKQDESGMPNNRFLAERTGGTYSTLKVQPAELEDSGVYFCASSYTSGPNEQFFGPGTRLTVL.

This clonotype came up many times. The genes are TRBV7-9 and TRBJ1-2; 9 bases agree with TRBD1. CDR3 length equals 13 residues. Trimming removed 6 bases from V and 4 bases from J; junction bases left unmatched: 3. CDR1 SEHNR and CDR2 FQNEAQ come from the germline V gene (reference sequence). CDR3 region: CASSLQGAYGYTF. The DNA for the CDR3 is TGTGCCAGCAGTTTACAGGGGGCCTATGGCTACACCTTC.

This clonotype appeared many times. The chain links TRBV2 to TRBJ1-1; the match to TRBD1 covers 7 bases. The ends lost 2 bases at V and 3 bases at J; junction bases unmatched: 3. This CDR3 spans 14 amino acids. Germline V gene sequence: CDR1 SNHLY, CDR2 FYNNEI. CDR3 DNA: TGTGCCAGCAGTGAAATAGGGGGCCACACTGAAGCTTTCTTT. Encoded protein: CASSEIGGHTEAFF.

This clonotype was counted ten times or more. This sequence joins TRBV25-1 and TRBJ1-2; D is perhaps TRBD1 (5 bases). The germline gives CDR1 MGHDK, CDR2 SYGVNS. Trimming removed 1 base at V and 6 bases at J, with 9 bases between. The length of the CDR3 is 13 residues. In DNA form, the CDR3 reads TGTGCCAGCAGTGAATCTGGGGGAGATGGCTACACCTTC. It translates to CASSESGGDGYTF.

This clonotype was seen ten or more times. The chain has TRBV27 and TRBJ2-1; 9 bases match TRBD2. Germline V CDR1 and CDR2: MNHEY, SMNVEV (reference sequence). V lost 0 bases to trimming and J lost 3 bases; unmatched junction nucleotides: 3. The CDR3 extends over 16 amino acids. The CDR3 DNA is TGTGCCAGCAGTTTATCAAGCGGGGGGTACTACAATGAGCAGTTCTTC. This translates into CASSLSSGGYYNEQFF.

This clonotype was counted ten times or more. The V call is TRBV24-1, the J call TRBJ1-4; the D is unclear. CDR1 is KGHDR and CDR2 is SFDVKD in the germline V gene. The CDR3 is 15 amino acids. Deletions cut 2 bases from V and 7 bases from J, with 13 bases between. The CDR3 DNA is TGTGCCACCAGTGATTCAAGGTCTCCAGGTGAAAAACTGTTTTTT. Translation: CATSDSRSPGEKLFF.

The rearrangement links TRBV29-1 to TRBJ2-6; TRBD1 might be the D (5 bases). V lost 0 bases, J lost 2 bases, and 11 bases lay in between. Germline CDR1 reads SQVTM; CDR2 reads ANQGSEA. The CDR3 sequence is 16 residues long. The CDR3, as DNA: TGCAGCGTTGAAGATTCAGGGTCTACTGGGGCCAACGTCCTGACTTTC. Encoded protein: CSVEDSGSTGANVLTF.

Comment on this clonotype: A single base separates this from a much larger clone, so it may be a read error. The chain recombines TRBV28 with TRBJ2-6, with 7 positions matching TRBD1. Germline-derived CDR1 and CDR2 are MDHEN and SYDVKM. This CDR3 is built from 17 residues. Written as DNA, the CDR3 is TGTGCCAGCAGTTCAACAGGGGAGCCCCTAGGGGCCAGCGTCCTGACTTTC. Amino acids: CASSSTGEPLGASVLTF.

This chain connects TRBV7-9 to TRBJ2-7, with TRBD2 as a possible D gene (5 bases). Germline CDR1 is SEHNR and CDR2 is FQNEAQ (reference sequence). This CDR3 is built from 13 residues. The V end was cut by 5 bases, the J end by 4 bases, with 12 bases between. CDR3: CASSRFAGYEQYF. The CDR3 coding sequence is TGTGCCAGCAGCCGCTTCGCGGGTTACGAGCAGTACTTC.

This clonotype came up many times. The chain carries TRBV12-3 or TRBV12-4 and TRBJ2-7; tentatively, D is TRBD1 or TRBD2 (7 bases each). The CDR3 consists of 12 residues. V lost 8 bases and J 4 bases, leaving 12 bases between the germline ends. The CDR3 region is CASGGGQYEQYF. The CDR3 bases are TGTGCCAGCGGGGGGGGACAGTACGAGCAGTACTTC.

V gene TRBV18 combines with J gene TRBJ2-3; the match to TRBD2 covers 8 bases. From germline, CDR1 is KGHSH and CDR2 LQKENI. The J segment lost 4 bases and the V segment lost 5 bases, leaving 14 bases of the junction unmatched. The CDR3 is made up of 17 amino acids. CDR3 nucleotide sequence: TGTGCCAGCTCATCTCTGGCTAGCGGGTCAGGTCCAGATACGCAGTATTTT. It specifies CASSSLASGSGPDTQYF.

This clonotype has at least ten counts. The chain has TRBV5-1 and TRBJ2-7; D gene ambiguous. Germline values: CDR1 SGHRS, CDR2 YFSETQ. V gave up 1 base and J gave up 5 bases, with 10 bases separating them. The CDR3 covers 13 residues. The DNA for the CDR3 is TGCGCCAGCAGCTTGAGTGACCGAAACGAGCAGTACTTC. It yields the protein CASSLSDRNEQYF.

Only a few counts were recorded for this clonotype. J is TRBJ2-7 and V is TRBV11-2; D is possibly TRBD2 (5 bases). The CDR3 length is 13 residues. CDR1 and CDR2 (germline): SGHAT, FQNNGV. Trimming removed 1 base at V and 6 bases at J, with 10 bases between. CDR3 region: CASSLVGAGEQYF. In nucleotides, the CDR3 is TGTGCCAGCAGCTTAGTTGGTGCGGGCGAGCAGTACTTC.

This clonotype was counted ten times or more. The CDR3 is CASSVHSLGNQPQHF. Here the CDR3 DNA reads TGTGCCAGCAGCGTCCATAGTTTAGGCAATCAGCCCCAGCATTTT. V gene TRBV27 combines with J gene TRBJ1-5; D gene uncertain. V was clipped by 6 bases and J by 2 bases, with 14 bases between them. The CDR3 has 15 residues. CDR1 is MNHEY and CDR2 is SMNVEV in the germline V gene (reference sequence).

This clonotype was seen more than once but under ten times. The chain has TRBV13 and TRBJ1-2, with D unclear. The CDR3 sequence is 13 residues long. The V gene's germline CDR1 is PRHDT and CDR2 FYEKMQ (reference sequence). V was cut by 3 bases and J by 4 bases, with 9 bases left in between. Written as DNA, the CDR3 is TGTGCCAGCAGCTTGAGCCAGACCTATGGCTACACCTTC. The encoded protein is CASSLSQTYGYTF.

This clonotype was counted ten times or more. The V gene is TRBV14, the J gene TRBJ1-2; maybe TRBD1 (6 bases). CDR1 and CDR2 (germline): SGHDN, FVKESK. The V gene lost 2 bases and the J gene lost 5 bases, with 15 bases spanning the gap. The CDR3 loop spans 15 amino acids. The CDR3 reads CASSQMAVRGYGYTF. Here the CDR3 DNA reads TGTGCCAGCAGCCAAATGGCAGTCAGGGGATATGGCTACACCTTC. Based on the CDR3 plus reference TRBV14 and TRBJ1-2, the full variable domain is EAGVTQFPSHSVIEKGQTVTLRCDPISGHDNLYWYRRVMGKEIKFLLHFVKESKQDESGMPNNRFLAERTGGTYSTLKVQPAELEDSGVYFCASSQMAVRGYGYTFGSGTRLTVV.

The rearrangement links TRBV19 to TRBJ2-7, with TRBD1 identical over 7 bases. There are 13 residues in the CDR3. V lost 5 bases to trimming and J lost 3 bases; unmatched junction nucleotides: 4. CDR1 is LNHDA and CDR2 is SQIVND in the germline V gene (reference sequence). For the CDR3, the DNA is TGTGCCAGTAGTGGGACAGCAAACTACGAGCAGTACTTC. Translation: CASSGTANYEQYF.

This clonotype was seen only a few times. This rearrangement joins TRBV19 to TRBJ2-3; unclear D gene. The CDR3 is made up of 14 amino acids. Germline assignment: CDR1 LNHDA and CDR2 SQIVND (reference sequence). V was clipped by 7 bases and J by 1 base, with 12 bases between them. The CDR3 reads CASKARIGTDTQYF. The CDR3 DNA reads TGTGCCAGTAAAGCTAGGATAGGCACAGATACGCAGTATTTT.

This clonotype was detected only a few times. The chain uses TRBV5-1 and TRBJ1-2; 7 bases are a match to TRBD1. Per the germline V gene, CDR1 is SGHRS and CDR2 is YFSETQ. This CDR3 is built from 19 residues. The ends lost 0 bases at V and 0 bases at J; junction bases unmatched: 14. CDR3 in amino acids: CASSLAGTVSFGPNYGYTF. CDR3 bases: TGCGCCAGCAGCTTGGCCGGGACAGTCTCGTTTGGTCCTAACTATGGCTACACCTTC.

As concerns this clonotype: A much larger clone differs by one base, so this may be a read error. V and J are TRBV19 and TRBJ1-2, with D perhaps matching TRBD1 (5 bases). This CDR3 is built from 16 residues. V was shortened by 2 bases and J by 7 bases, with 20 bases between the two germline ends. The germline CDR1 and CDR2 sequences are LNHDA and SQIVND (reference sequence). Written as DNA, the CDR3 is TGTGCCAGTAGTATACGGGCAGGGTCGTTGGGTCGTGGCTACACCTTC. Its translation: CASSIRAGSLGRGYTF.

The sample holds a few counts of this clonotype. The gene calls are TRBV5-1 and TRBJ2-4; D gene uncertain. Germline V gene data show CDR1 as SGHRS and CDR2 as YFSETQ. This CDR3 comprises 16 residues. Trimming removed 0 bases at V and 2 bases at J, with 12 bases between. For the CDR3, the DNA is TGCGCCAGCAGCTTGGGCAGTTTTGGGCCCAAAAACATTCAGTACTTC. Protein: CASSLGSFGPKNIQYF.

This clonotype was picked up a small number of times. The chain combines TRBV7-6 with TRBJ2-2, with a tentative D call TRBD1 (6 bases). V dropped 2 bases and J dropped 3 bases, with 10 bases sitting between them. The CDR3 is made up of 15 amino acids. Per germline, CDR1 SGHVS and CDR2 FNYEAQ. The CDR3: CASSLLQGDTGELFF. Written as DNA, the CDR3 is TGTGCCAGCAGCTTACTACAGGGAGACACCGGGGAGCTGTTTTTT.

As for this clonotype: A much larger clone is a single base away; this may be a read error. This chain uses TRBV6-5 with TRBJ2-1, with D hard to call. The end of the DNA aligns better with TRBJ2-7, so the J call may be wrong. The CDR3 spans 13 residues. CDR1 is MNHEY, CDR2 SVGAGI, per germline. The CDR3 loop is CASSYSNYNEQYF. In DNA, the CDR3 is TGTGCCAGCAGTTACAGTAACTACAATGAGCAGTACTTC.

This chain joins TRBV3-1 and TRBJ1-1; D is perhaps TRBD1 (5 bases). V dropped 4 bases and J dropped 1 base, with 13 bases sitting between them. The germline CDR1 and CDR2 sequences are LGHDT and YNNKEL (reference sequence). The CDR3 contains 15 residues. The CDR3 region is CASSRSGTGNTEAFF. As DNA, the CDR3 is TGTGCCAGCAGCCGATCCGGGACGGGGAACACTGAAGCTTTCTTT.